A selection of T cell receptor beta chains follows, all from one sample in a study of shared clonotypes between healthy human individuals. Method: immunoSEQ multiplex PCR; TCRdb's copy keeps in-frame clones and lacks some. The sample holds about 2.4 million clones, more than 85% seen once. The sequencing sample was made of naive CD4+ T cells from PBMCs. All receptors derive from a young man in good health. Some clones in this sample may be carry-over from other donors' samples. Both conserved end residues are part of each CDR3. The D gene is left open where the match is weak. Rows give clone size only sometimes, using once, few, many, or a class for an expanded clone.

clone_size	v_call	d_call	j_call	cdr3_nt	cdr3_aa
-	TRBV19	-	TRBJ1-4	TGTGCCAGTAGTATCGGACGGAGGAATGAAAAACTGTTTTTT	CASSIGRRNEKLFF
-	TRBV21-1	-	TRBJ1-5	TGTGCCAGCAGCAATGCCCCAGGGACAGCTGGGCATAATCAGCCCCAGCATTTT	CASSNAPGTAGHNQPQHF
few	TRBV6-5	-	TRBJ1-1	TGTGCCAGCAGTTCCCAGGTGAACACTGAAGCTTTCTTT	CASSSQVNTEAFF
-	TRBV6-6	TRBD1	TRBJ1-2	TGTGCCAGCACCGGACAGGGGCGATATGGCTACACCTTC	CASTGQGRYGYTF
-	TRBV5-4	-	TRBJ2-2	TGTGCCAGCAGCTTGGTTAGAGGGAGTGAAACCGGGGAGCTGTTTTTT	CASSLVRGSETGELFF
once	TRBV12-5	-	TRBJ1-1	TGTGCTGGGGGTTGGACTGAAGCTTTCTTT	CAGGWTEAFF
few	TRBV18	-	TRBJ1-5	TGTGCCAGCTCACCAGGAAGCAATCAGCCCCAGCATTTT	CASSPGSNQPQHF
-	TRBV19	TRBD1	TRBJ1-2	TGTGCCAGCAGAGACACCTCTAGGGACAGCTATGGCTACACCTTC	CASRDTSRDSYGYTF
-	TRBV30	TRBD2	TRBJ2-5	TGTGCCTGGCAAAAGACTAGCGGGAGTACCCAGTACTTC	CAWQKTSGSTQYF
once	TRBV29-1	-	TRBJ1-2	TGCAGCGTTGAAGGGAGGCTTACTAACTATGGCTACACCTTC	CSVEGRLTNYGYTF
-	TRBV7-2	TRBD1	TRBJ2-4	TGTGCCAGCAGCCCCGGGACAGCTCGAAACATTCAGTACTTC	CASSPGTARNIQYF
-	TRBV28	TRBD2	TRBJ2-7	TGTGCCAGCAGTGTCTGGGGGGAGGGCGACGAGCAGTACTTC	CASSVWGEGDEQYF
-	TRBV7-2	-	TRBJ2-1	TGTGCCAGCAATCTCCCCAGTTACAATGAGCAGTTCTTC	CASNLPSYNEQFF
-	TRBV7-3	-	TRBJ2-5	TGTGCCAGCAGCTTAAATACAGGCGGTCGCCAAGAGACCCAGTACTTC	CASSLNTGGRQETQYF
-	TRBV5-1	TRBD1	TRBJ2-2	TGCGCCAGCAGCAGAGGACCGCCGGGACAGGGGGCGGACGGGGAGCTGTTTTTT	CASSRGPPGQGADGELFF
-	TRBV7-3	-	TRBJ1-2	TGTGCCAGCAGCTTAGTTTCCGGGGTCTCTCCGGGGGATGGCTACACCTTC	CASSLVSGVSPGDGYTF
once	TRBV19	TRBD2	TRBJ2-3	TGTGCCAGTAGTGCTAGCGGGAGCACAGATACGCAGTATTTT	CASSASGSTDTQYF
few	TRBV28	-	TRBJ1-3	TGTGCCTCGGGTCGTCCAAACACCATATATTTT	CASGRPNTIYF
-	TRBV30	TRBD1	TRBJ1-4	TGTGCCTGGAGTGTTCAGCCAGGGGGAAAACTGTTTTTT	CAWSVQPGGKLFF
-	TRBV28	-	TRBJ1-2	TGTGCCAGCAGTTTAATAGATGGCTACACCTTC	CASSLIDGYTF
-	TRBV28	TRBD2	TRBJ2-5	TGTGCCAGCAGTTCCGCAAAGGGGACTAGCGACGAGACCCAGTACTTC	CASSSAKGTSDETQYF
-	TRBV28	-	TRBJ2-7	TGTGCCAGCAGTCCCCGGGACCCCGTCTACGAGCAGTACTTC	CASSPRDPVYEQYF
-	TRBV29-1	-	TRBJ2-1	TGCAGCGCTACAGCGCTTTCCTACAATGAGCAGTTCTTC	CSATALSYNEQFF
-	TRBV11-2	-	TRBJ2-1	TGTGCCAGCAGCTTTGGCGGGACCTCAAAGGGGGGGGAGCAGTTCTTC	CASSFGGTSKGGEQFF
-	TRBV21-1	-	TRBJ2-2	TGTGCCAGCAGCAAAGTGACGGAATCCAACACCGGGGAGCTGTTTTTT	CASSKVTESNTGELFF
-	TRBV18	-	TRBJ2-3	TGTGCCAGCTCACCCCTAGAAGGCACAGATACGCAGTATTTT	CASSPLEGTDTQYF
once	TRBV27	TRBD1	TRBJ1-2	TGTGCCAGCAGTTGGTCGGGACAGGGGTTTAACTATGGCTACACCTTC	CASSWSGQGFNYGYTF
-	TRBV5-6	TRBD1	TRBJ2-1	TGTGCCAGCACGCCGGGACAGAGGAATGAGCAGTTCTTC	CASTPGQRNEQFF
-	TRBV7-2	-	TRBJ2-3	TGTGCCAGCAGCTTAGAAGGGGGTTGGGCGGATACGCAGTATTTT	CASSLEGGWADTQYF
once	TRBV5-6	-	TRBJ1-6	TGTGCCAGCAGCTTGGGGGACAAGGGGACCCCACCCCTCCACTTT	CASSLGDKGTPPLHF
-	TRBV5-1	TRBD2	TRBJ2-1	TGCGCCAGCAGCTTGGGCCTAGCGGGAGGGCCCCAAGGGTTGAATGAGCAGTTCTTC	CASSLGLAGGPQGLNEQFF
-	TRBV7-8	-	TRBJ2-5	TGTGCCAGCAGCTTAGGACCGGGGGAGACCCAGTACTTC	CASSLGPGETQYF
-	TRBV9	-	TRBJ2-3	TGTGCCAGCAGCGTAGACGGCTGGAATAGAGATACGCAGTATTTT	CASSVDGWNRDTQYF
-	TRBV7-2	-	TRBJ2-2	TGTGCCAGCAGCTTTTCGGGGGCCGGGGAGCTGTTTTTT	CASSFSGAGELFF
-	TRBV7-9	-	TRBJ1-6	TGTGCCAGCAGCTTAGAACTCCTATCACCCCTCCACTTT	CASSLELLSPLHF
-	TRBV9	-	TRBJ2-2	TGTGCCAGCAGCGTTTATGGCGGGTCTAACACCGGGGAGCTGTTTTTT	CASSVYGGSNTGELFF
-	TRBV5-4	TRBD1	TRBJ1-1	TGTGCCAGCAGCTCCCAGACAGGGAGCTTCACTGAAGCTTTCTTT	CASSSQTGSFTEAFF
-	TRBV7-3	-	TRBJ2-2	TGTGCCAGCAGCTTACCGGGGGCTGGGACCGGGGAGCTGTTTTTT	CASSLPGAGTGELFF
-	TRBV28	-	TRBJ2-7	TGTGCCAGCAGTTTTGGGGTGAGCTACGAGCAGTACTTC	CASSFGVSYEQYF
-	TRBV19	-	TRBJ2-7	TGTGCCAGTAGGGACAGCGGGTTCACCTACGAGCAGTACTTC	CASRDSGFTYEQYF
-	TRBV27	TRBD1	TRBJ2-7	TGTGCCAGCAGTAGGGACAGGGGAACCTACGAGCAGTACTTC	CASSRDRGTYEQYF
-	TRBV9	-	TRBJ1-2	TGTGCCAGCAGCTCACAAGGAAGGGGAGAGGAAGCTAACTATGGCTACACCTTC	CASSSQGRGEEANYGYTF
-	TRBV11-2	TRBD1	TRBJ1-4	TGTGCCAGCAGCCCTGATGGGTTCAGACAGGGGATCAGTGAAAAACTGTTTTTT	CASSPDGFRQGISEKLFF
few	TRBV9	TRBD2	TRBJ2-1	TGTGCCAGCAGCGCGGGACTAGCGGTGTACAATGAGCAGTTCTTC	CASSAGLAVYNEQFF